This T cell receptor (beta chain) was sequenced during a study of post-analysis software for immune sequencing data. Whole-study findings and limits: Patients showed TRBV5-6, TRBV5-1 and TRBV20-1 among five TRBV segments more frequent than in controls.

TCR beta libraries were prepared from cDNA with unique molecular identifiers. TCRdb processed the PCR reads anew with MiXCR; each CDR3 protein has one entry. The sample shows under 900,000 distinct CDR3 sequences, approximately 57% of them seen only once. The CDR3 covers 18 residues. For this clonotype: Its matching antigen is unknown.

This chain joins TRBV21-1 and TRBJ2-5; the table's D call of TRBD2 was not tested on the DNA. TRBV21-1 is a pseudogene locus. Sequencing input: blood. The clonotype comes from a girl aged 10 to 17 with multiple sclerosis. CDR3 DNA: TGTGCCAGCAGCAAAGGGACTAGCGGGTGGGAGGTACAAGAGACCCAGTACTTC. Residues: CASSKGTSGWEVQETQYF.